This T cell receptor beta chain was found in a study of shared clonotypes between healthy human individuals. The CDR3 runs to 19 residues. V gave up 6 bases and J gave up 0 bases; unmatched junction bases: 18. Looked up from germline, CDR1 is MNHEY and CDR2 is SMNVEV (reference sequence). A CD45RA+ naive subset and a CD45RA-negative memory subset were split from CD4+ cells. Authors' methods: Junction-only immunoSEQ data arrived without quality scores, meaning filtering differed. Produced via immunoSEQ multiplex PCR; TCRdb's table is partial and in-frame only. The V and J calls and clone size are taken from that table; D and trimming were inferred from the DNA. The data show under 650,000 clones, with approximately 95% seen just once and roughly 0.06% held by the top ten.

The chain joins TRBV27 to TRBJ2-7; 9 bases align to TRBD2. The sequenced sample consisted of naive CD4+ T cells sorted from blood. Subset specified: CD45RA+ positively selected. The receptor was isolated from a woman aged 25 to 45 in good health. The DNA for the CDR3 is TGTGCCAGCAGATCTGCCGTTGTTAGCGGGAGCTCTATCTCCTACGAGCAGTACTTC. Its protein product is CASRSAVVSGSSISYEQYF.